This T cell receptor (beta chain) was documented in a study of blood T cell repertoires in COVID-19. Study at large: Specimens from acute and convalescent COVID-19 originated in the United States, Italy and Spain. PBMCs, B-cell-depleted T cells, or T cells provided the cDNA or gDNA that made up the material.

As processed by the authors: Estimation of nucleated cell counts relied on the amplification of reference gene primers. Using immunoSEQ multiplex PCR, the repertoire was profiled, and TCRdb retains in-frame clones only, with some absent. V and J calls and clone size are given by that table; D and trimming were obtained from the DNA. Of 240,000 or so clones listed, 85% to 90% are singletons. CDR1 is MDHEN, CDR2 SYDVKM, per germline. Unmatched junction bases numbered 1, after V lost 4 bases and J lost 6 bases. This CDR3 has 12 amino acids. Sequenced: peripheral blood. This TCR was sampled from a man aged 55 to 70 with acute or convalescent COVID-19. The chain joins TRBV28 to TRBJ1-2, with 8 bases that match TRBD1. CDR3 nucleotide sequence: TGTGCCAGCAGTTCGACAGGGGATGGCTACACCTTC. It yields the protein CASSSTGDGYTF.